What follows describes a single TCR beta chain. The table lists this clonotype with many counts. The clone's antigen remains unknown. The input lacks base qualities; no much larger clone sits a single base away. Looking up the germline V gene yields CDR1 SGDLS and CDR2 YYNGEE. V lost 2 bases and J lost 4 bases; the stretch between them is 13 bases long. Its CDR3 holds 14 amino acids, cysteine through phenylalanine. The CDR3 DNA has 42 bases and is translated from base 1. The sample is drawn from a study of T cells in Graves' hyperthyroidism and ophthalmopathy (dated by TCRdb to about 2019). A note on the overall study: Peripheral blood was collected at initial diagnosis, before any treatment. To identify TCR V-J signatures that set the groups apart, the researchers used a discovery cohort of about a hundred patients, made up of about 44 with Graves' ophthalmopathy and 55 to 65 with stable Graves' hyperthyroidism. Whether ophthalmopathy could be predicted prospectively was tested in an independent validation cohort made up of under 20 hyperthyroidism patients plus 17 patients who later progressed to ophthalmopathy. The approximately 95 discovery patients were divided at random into training and test sets in a 7:3 ratio. In addition, the study compared T-cell repertoires in thyroid tissue and in blood from several Graves' hyperthyroidism patients. Following sampling, methimazole starting at 30 mg daily was given to hyperthyroidism patients, and high-dose intravenous methylprednisolone was given to ophthalmopathy patients. According to the paper, TCR Vbeta CDR3 sequencing was carried out on over 130 peripheral blood samples, which came from 40 to 45 ophthalmopathy, 75 or so hyperthyroidism and about 17 progressor patients. Broader findings and caveats from the paper: Most expanded thyroid clonotypes (frequency above 0.001) were also detected in blood, a finding suggesting that blood repertoires may reflect thyroid immune responses. In validation, the model predicted progression to ophthalmopathy with approximately 70% sensitivity and 72% to 85% specificity, a median of 6.5 months before onset. A 13 V-J signature model separated ophthalmopathy from stable hyperthyroidism, with approximately 87% sensitivity and about 81% specificity in cross-validation and 80%/75% in testing. No statistical method was used to set the sample size in advance, and investigators knew the group allocation.

Graves' hyperthyroidism was defined as stable when no progression to ophthalmopathy occurred over 18 months of follow-up. Hyperthyroidism patients were aged 18 to 65 years and newly diagnosed, with disease duration of less than 2 months. Any patient with an uncontrolled infection, another autoimmune disease, pregnancy or lactation was excluded. Diagnoses were based on clinical symptoms, serum thyroxine and TRAb, thyroid ultrasound and orbital computed tomography. Ficoll-Paque density gradient centrifugation was used to isolate PBMCs from around 10 ml of fresh peripheral blood. Trizol reagent was used to extract total RNA, and RNA quality was then checked on an Agilent 2100 Bioanalyzer. TCR beta CDR3 regions were amplified from RNA transcripts. The TCR CDR3 was subjected to a first round of RT-PCR using the HTBI primer set and the Qiagen OneStep RT-PCR kit. A second multiplex PCR round built the libraries, followed by size selection and purification. Libraries were sequenced paired-end with 100 bp reads on an Illumina HiSeq2000. On the authors' methods: Raw data were processed with SOAPnuke, discarding reads with adapters, uncalled bases, mean Phred below 15, or no exact constant-primer or identifier match. High-quality paired reads were merged with COPE v1.2.5, and unique nucleotide sequences were defined as clonotypes. MiTCR v1.1 was used to align clonotypes to the IMGT TRBV, TRBD and TRBJ reference segments. Analysis was restricted to V-J combinations with a frequency above 0.0001, which covered roughly 99% of repertoires. The TCS score was defined as the ratio of F50 (clonal expansion) to E x V (chaos), calculated using BLOSUM62-based TCRdist between CDR3 peptides within each V-J. Welch's t-statistics and random forest reduced around 510 V-J features to around 14, which were used in a naive Bayes classifier (R e1071). The raw public reads went through TCRdb reprocessing: fastp at Q25, MiXCR clone calling, in-frame beta chains kept. Every entry covers one CDR3 protein and lists the most common genes and DNA from its rows. The V and J calls here are based on TCRdb, not the publication. For this sample the table gives a few hundred thousand distinct CDR3 sequences, of which about 20% were detected only once. In total, the top ten clones hold 26% of the sample.

The source of this sequence is a man aged 18 to 30 with Graves' hyperthyroidism. Sequenced sample: blood. The V and J genes are TRBV9 and TRBJ2-7; a tentative D match to TRBD2 spans 5 bases. The CDR3 in this case is CASSVLPEGYEQYF. The nucleotide sequence is TGTGCCAGCAGCGTGCTTCCCGAGGGTTACGAGCAGTACTTC.